Listed here are 23 T cell receptor beta chains from one sample, sequenced in a study of blood T cell repertoires in COVID-19. The data were produced by immunoSEQ multiplex PCR, yet TCRdb's version contains in-frame clones alone and is incomplete. Here the sample spans 63,000 or so clones, 85% to 90% being singletons. The sample was peripheral blood. The source is a human donor in a cohort sampled during active COVID-19.

By share, this clone ranks as medium-sized. The rearrangement joins TRBV11-3 to TRBJ1-4, with unresolved D. Germline V lookup: CDR1 SGHNT, CDR2 YENEEA. V gave up 4 bases and J gave up 6 bases, with 12 bases separating them. This CDR3 spans 14 amino acids. The DNA for the CDR3 is TGTGCCAGCAGCTCATATGCCGGGGATGAAAAACTGTTTTTT. It specifies CASSSYAGDEKLFF.

The gene calls are TRBV30 and TRBJ1-1; tentative D call: TRBD1 (6 bases). The V gene lost 4 bases and the J gene lost 1 base, with 19 bases spanning the gap. CDR1 is GTSNPN and CDR2 is SVGIG in the germline V gene (reference sequence). The CDR3 covers 16 residues. CDR3 sequence (DNA): TGTGCCTGGATTCTTTCGTCGGGGGGGGCGAACACTGAAGCTTTCTTT. It specifies CAWILSSGGANTEAFF.

This chain connects TRBV3-1 (or the pseudogene TRBV3-2) to TRBJ2-1, with D perhaps TRBD2 (6 bases). Looked up from germline, CDR1 is LGHDT and CDR2 is YNNKEL (reference sequence). There are 15 residues in the CDR3. Deletions cut 2 bases from V and 4 bases from J, with 12 bases between. The DNA for the CDR3 is TGTGCCAGCAGCCAAATGACGCTAGCGTACAATGAGCAGTTCTTC. It specifies CASSQMTLAYNEQFF.

The chain has TRBV5-1 and TRBJ2-3; TRBD1 might be the D (6 bases). The V gene lost 2 bases and the J gene lost 1 base, with 14 bases spanning the gap. There are 16 residues in the CDR3. From germline, CDR1 is SGHRS and CDR2 YFSETQ. CDR3 sequence: CASSFRAGVGTDTQYF. CDR3 nucleotide sequence: TGCGCCAGCAGCTTCCGCGCAGGGGTAGGCACAGATACGCAGTATTTT.

V is TRBV27 and J is TRBJ1-2, with no clear D. Trimming removed 5 bases at V and 7 bases at J, with 17 bases between. The CDR3 length is 14 residues. Germline values: CDR1 MNHEY, CDR2 SMNVEV (reference sequence). CDR3: CASSASLREGGYTF. The CDR3 bases are TGTGCCAGCAGTGCCTCACTGAGGGAGGGTGGCTACACCTTC.

J is TRBJ2-1 and V is TRBV19; 10 bases match TRBD2. The CDR3 is made up of 17 amino acids. V was clipped by 3 bases and J by 7 bases; unmatched bases: 12. Germline values: CDR1 LNHDA, CDR2 SQIVND (reference sequence). The CDR3 reads CASSIRLAGVIGNEQFF. CDR3 in DNA: TGTGCCAGTAGTATTAGGCTAGCGGGAGTAATTGGAAATGAGCAGTTCTTC.

This clone came up once. The chain couples TRBV28 to TRBJ1-1; 10 nucleotides agree with TRBD1. In germline, CDR1 is MDHEN, CDR2 SYDVKM. CDR3 length: 16 residues. V lost 5 bases and J lost 5; bases outside the gene matches: 11. The CDR3 DNA sequence: TGTGCCAGCAGTCTCGGACAGGGGGTGTTGGGTACTGAAGCTTTCTTT. Its protein product is CASSLGQGVLGTEAFF.

The V and J genes are TRBV10-1 and TRBJ1-4, with D tentatively TRBD1 (5 bases). Deletions cut 2 bases from V and 5 bases from J, with 9 bases between. Germline V lookup: CDR1 WNHNN, CDR2 SYGVQD (reference sequence). The CDR3 has 14 residues. CDR3 DNA: TGCGCCAGCAGTGAGGCAGGGCCGAATGAAAAACTGTTTTTT. It codes for CASSEAGPNEKLFF.

The chain links TRBV5-1 to TRBJ2-4; D is perhaps TRBD2 (6 bases). Germline V lookup: CDR1 SGHRS, CDR2 YFSETQ. V gave up 2 bases and J gave up 2 bases, with 14 bases separating them. The CDR3 spans 16 residues. This chain's CDR3 is CASSFIPGGTKNIQYF. CDR3 bases: TGCGCCAGCAGCTTCATTCCCGGGGGAACCAAAAACATTCAGTACTTC.

CDR3 residues: CASSPNFWGDEQYF. The CDR3 bases are TGTGCCAGCAGCCCCAATTTTTGGGGGGACGAGCAGTACTTC. The chain employs TRBV3-1 (or the pseudogene TRBV3-2) and TRBJ2-7; the D gene is possibly TRBD2 (6 bases). V was trimmed by 4 bases and J by 5 bases, leaving 15 bases between them. This CDR3 spans 14 amino acids. Germline assignment: CDR1 LGHDT and CDR2 YNNKEL (reference sequence).

V usage is TRBV28 and J usage is TRBJ2-2; D perhaps matches TRBD2 (5 bases). The CDR3 totals 16 residues. Germline CDR1 and CDR2: MDHEN and SYDVKM. The ends were cut back, 4 bases at V and 3 bases at J, with 15 bases in the middle. The chain's CDR3 is CASSWSWTSHTGELFF. CDR3 sequence (DNA): TGTGCCAGCAGTTGGTCCTGGACTTCTCACACCGGGGAGCTGTTTTTT.

This sequence joins TRBV2 and TRBJ2-5; tentative D call: TRBD2 (5 bases). The germline V gene encodes CDR1 SNHLY and CDR2 FYNNEI. Trimming took 4 bases from V and 2 from J, leaving 11 bases between them. The length of the CDR3 is 14 residues. The CDR3 reads CASSGPPGQETQYF. The CDR3 bases are TGTGCCAGCAGTGGTCCGCCGGGACAAGAGACCCAGTACTTC.

J is TRBJ1-5 and V is TRBV4-1; a possible D gene is TRBD1 (5 bases). This CDR3 is 17 amino acids long. Germline V gene data show CDR1 as MGHRA and CDR2 as YSYEKL. V was trimmed by 1 base and J by 2 bases, leaving 15 bases between them. CDR3 in DNA: TGCGCCAGCAGCCAAGTTGAGTGGTCGGGGGGCAATCAGCCCCAGCATTTT. Its protein is CASSQVEWSGGNQPQHF.

The J gene is TRBJ2-2, the V gene TRBV5-6; 7 bases fit TRBD1. The J segment lost 4 bases and the V segment lost 4 bases, leaving 13 bases of the junction unmatched. This CDR3 has 17 residues. Germline V gene sequence: CDR1 SGHDT, CDR2 YYEEEE. This CDR3 reads CASSHLRRQGATGELFF. CDR3 nucleotides: TGTGCCAGCAGCCACCTAAGACGACAGGGAGCCACCGGGGAGCTGTTTTTT.

J is TRBJ1-6 and V is TRBV14, with D unclear. Germline lookup yields CDR1 SGHDN and CDR2 FVKESK. With 1 base removed from V and 10 bases from J, the gap between germline ends came to 14 bases. The CDR3 extends over 15 amino acids. The CDR3 sequence is CASSQVHEGVSPLHF. In DNA form, the CDR3 reads TGTGCCAGCAGCCAAGTCCACGAGGGAGTCTCACCCCTCCACTTT.

The J gene is TRBJ2-7, the V gene TRBV10-3; 12 bases map to TRBD2. V was clipped by 10 bases and J by 3 bases; unmatched bases: 7. This CDR3 comprises 14 residues. Germline CDR1 reads ENHRY; CDR2 reads SYGVKD. CDR3 DNA sequence: TGTGCCACGCGGACTAGCGGGACCGACTACGAGCAGTACGTC. It specifies CATRTSGTDYEQYV.

The genes are TRBV10-3 and TRBJ2-2, with TRBD2 matching over 11 bases. V shed 4 bases, J shed 4 bases, and the junction held 5 bases outside the gene matches. The CDR3 covers 16 residues. The germline CDR1 and CDR2 sequences are ENHRY and SYGVKD. Written as DNA, the CDR3 is TGTGCCATCAGTGCCCGACTAGCGGGGAGCACCGGGGAGCTGTTTTTT. It is translated as CAISARLAGSTGELFF.

The V and J genes are TRBV12-3 or TRBV12-4 and TRBJ2-3, with D tentatively TRBD1 (6 bases). Trimming left V 6 bases short and J 2 bases short, with 9 bases between. The CDR3 contains 13 residues. The chain's CDR3 is CASSYRVTDTQYF. Written as DNA, the CDR3 is TGTGCCAGCAGCTACAGGGTCACAGATACGCAGTATTTT.

The genes are TRBV7-2 and TRBJ2-1; 8 bases are a match to TRBD1. CDR3 length equals 16 residues. The V gene end was trimmed by 1 base and the J gene end by 3 bases; junction bases not matched to a gene: 5. Germline V gene data show CDR1 as SGHTA and CDR2 as FQGNSA. The CDR3 is CASSLVAGQGYNEQFF. The CDR3 coding sequence is TGTGCCAGCAGCTTAGTGGCCGGACAGGGCTACAATGAGCAGTTCTTC.

This chain links TRBV19 with TRBJ2-1, with 7 bases matching TRBD2. The CDR3 sequence is 14 residues long. Germline loops: CDR1 LNHDA, CDR2 SQIVND (reference sequence). With V trimmed by 6 bases and J by 2 bases, 4 bases remained unmatched. In nucleotides, the CDR3 is TGTGCCAGTAGGTTTGGGGGGGCCTACAATGAGCAGTTCTTC. Its translation is CASRFGGAYNEQFF.

The gene calls are TRBV7-9 and TRBJ1-1; no firm D call. V was clipped by 3 bases and J by 2 bases, with 7 bases between them. Germline assignment: CDR1 SEHNR and CDR2 FQNEAQ (reference sequence). The CDR3 runs 13 residues. The DNA of the CDR3 is TGTGCCAGCAGCTTTGACACCAACACTGAAGCTTTCTTT. Its translation is CASSFDTNTEAFF.

The J gene is TRBJ2-5, the V gene TRBV7-2; the D gene is possibly TRBD1 (6 bases). The germline V and J ends were trimmed by 0 bases and 8 bases, with 16 bases remaining between them. Germline CDR1 reads SGHTA; CDR2 reads FQGNSA. CDR3 length: 15 amino acids. CDR3 residues: CASSLAKGVQGTQYF. The CDR3 nucleotides read TGTGCCAGCAGCTTAGCGAAGGGGGTCCAAGGAACCCAGTACTTC.

The chain is built from TRBV5-6 and TRBJ2-1; TRBD2 matches at 9 bases. CDR3 length: 16 amino acids. J was trimmed by 6 bases and V by 0 bases; bases with no gene match: 7. The V gene's germline CDR1 is SGHDT and CDR2 YYEEEE. The CDR3 DNA follows: TGTGCCAGCAGCTTGGGTCTAGCGGGAATCGCCAATGAGCAGTTCTTC. Encoded protein: CASSLGLAGIANEQFF.